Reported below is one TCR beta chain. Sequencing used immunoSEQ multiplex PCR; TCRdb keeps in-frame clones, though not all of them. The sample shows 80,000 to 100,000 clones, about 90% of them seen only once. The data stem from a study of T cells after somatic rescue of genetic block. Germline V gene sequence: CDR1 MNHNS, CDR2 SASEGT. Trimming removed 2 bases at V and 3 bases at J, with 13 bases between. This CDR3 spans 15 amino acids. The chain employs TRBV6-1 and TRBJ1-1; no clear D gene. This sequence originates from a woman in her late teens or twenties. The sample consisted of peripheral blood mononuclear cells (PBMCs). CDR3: CASSERWVRDTEAFF. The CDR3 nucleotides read TGTGCCAGCAGTGAACGATGGGTGAGGGACACTGAAGCTTTCTTT.